Listed below are T cell receptor beta chains from one sample, sequenced in a study of T-cell reconstitution after alpha-beta-depleted transplantation in children. Each CDR3 protein gets one entry after TCRdb re-called the PCR reads with MiXCR. The sample contains 350,000 to 500,000 distinct CDR3 sequences, 43% of which appear only once. The material sequenced was PBMCs, taken before TCRalphabeta/CD19-depleted stem cell transplant. All receptors derive from a girl aged 2 to 9 with aplastic anemia, due to receive a stem cell transplant. The CDR3 runs from the conserved cysteine through the conserved F or W. The D gene is left open where the match is weak. For some rows the clone size is stated as once, few or many, or as a class when expanded; others skip it.

D gene	V gene	J gene	clone size	CDR3 protein	CDR3 DNA
TRBD2	TRBV20-1	TRBJ2-7	once	CSARVLAGPYEQYF	TGCAGTGCTAGAGTACTAGCGGGACCTTACGAGCAGTACTTC
.	TRBV28	TRBJ2-7	.	CASSFPGFGYEQYF	TGTGCCAGCAGTTTCCCCGGGTTCGGCTACGAGCAGTACTTC
.	TRBV12-3/TRBV12-4	TRBJ2-2	few	CASRPGDGGELFF	TGTGCCAGCAGACCGGGGGATGGCGGGGAGCTGTTTTTT
TRBD2	TRBV15	TRBJ2-5	few	CATSRRTSEQETQYF	TGTGCCACCAGCAGACGGACTAGCGAGCAAGAGACCCAGTACTTC
TRBD1	TRBV15	TRBJ2-7	many	CATSRVYGTGPSEQYF	TGTGCCACCAGCAGAGTCTACGGGACAGGTCCATCCGAGCAGTACTTC
TRBD2	TRBV20-1	TRBJ2-1	many	CSARDRSGESSYNEQFF	TGCAGTGCTAGAGATAGGAGCGGGGAAAGCTCCTACAATGAGCAGTTCTTC
TRBD2	TRBV4-1	TRBJ2-5	.	CASSQDILGREETQYF	TGCGCCAGCAGCCAAGATATTCTGGGGCGGGAGGAGACCCAGTACTTC
.	TRBV7-6	TRBJ2-1	.	CASSQHLYEQFF	TGTGCCAGCAGCCAACATTTGTATGAGCAGTTCTTC
.	TRBV7-2	TRBJ2-3	.	CASSDSLRSDTQYF	TGTGCCAGCAGCGATAGCCTCCGTTCAGATACGCAGTATTTT
.	TRBV4-2	TRBJ2-5	.	CASSQVRADGKETQYF	TGTGCCAGCAGCCAAGTGAGGGCAGATGGGAAAGAGACCCAGTACTTC